Listed below are T cell receptor beta chains from one sample, sequenced in a study of regulatory T cells in long-lasting Graves disease. TCRdb fed the multiplex PCR reads into MiXCR, producing one record per CDR3 protein. The repertoire includes over 450,000 distinct CDR3 sequences, 20% to 25% of them detected once, and 7.1% sits in the top ten. The specimen was peripheral blood mononuclear cells (PBMCs), collected when the disease was refractory, from a patient treated with antithyroid drugs. The origin of the receptors is a female donor with Graves disease. The CDR3 runs from the conserved cysteine through the conserved F or W. The D gene is left open where the match is weak. Clone size is given for some rows only: seen once, a few or many times, or a class if the clone is expanded.

CDR3 length: 14; D gene: TRBD1; J gene: TRBJ1-6; clone size: -; V gene: TRBV5-4; CDR3 DNA: TGTGCCAGCGGGGGACAGGGAAGTAATTCACCCCTCCACTTT; CDR3 protein: CASGGQGSNSPLHF
CDR3 length: 12; D gene: -; J gene: TRBJ1-1; clone size: many; V gene: TRBV29-1; CDR3 DNA: TGCAGCGTCGGGGAGGGCGACACTGAAGCTTTCTTT; CDR3 protein: CSVGEGDTEAFF
CDR3 length: 13; D gene: -; J gene: TRBJ2-2; clone size: -; V gene: TRBV16; CDR3 DNA: TGTGCCAGCAGCCAATATGGGACCGGGGAGCTGTTTTTT; CDR3 protein: CASSQYGTGELFF
CDR3 length: 16; D gene: TRBD1; J gene: TRBJ1-1; clone size: few; V gene: TRBV29-1; CDR3 DNA: TGCAGCGTTTCCGGGGGCCAGGGGGTCGGGGGCACTGAAGCTTTCTTT; CDR3 protein: CSVSGGQGVGGTEAFF
CDR3 length: 13; D gene: TRBD1; J gene: TRBJ1-2; clone size: -; V gene: TRBV5-4; CDR3 DNA: TGTGCCAGCAGCTTGAGGGACAGGGATGGCTACACCTTC; CDR3 protein: CASSLRDRDGYTF
CDR3 length: 12; D gene: -; J gene: TRBJ1-1; clone size: -; V gene: TRBV7-9; CDR3 DNA: TGTGCCAGCAGCTTGGGGGTTGGTGAAGCTTTCTTT; CDR3 protein: CASSLGVGEAFF
CDR3 length: 15; D gene: TRBD1; J gene: TRBJ1-1; clone size: -; V gene: TRBV19; CDR3 DNA: TGTGCCAGTAGTATGCGGGACAGAAAAAACACTGAAGCTTTCTTT; CDR3 protein: CASSMRDRKNTEAFF
CDR3 length: 14; D gene: -; J gene: TRBJ2-5; clone size: few; V gene: TRBV25-1; CDR3 DNA: TGTGCCAGCAGTGAATATGGGGACCAAGAGACCCAGTACTTC; CDR3 protein: CASSEYGDQETQYF
CDR3 length: 16; D gene: -; J gene: TRBJ1-1; clone size: few; V gene: TRBV11-2; CDR3 DNA: TGTGCCAGCAGCCCGACGGGGGGGCTCATGAACACTGAAGCTTTCTTT; CDR3 protein: CASSPTGGLMNTEAFF
CDR3 length: 17; D gene: TRBD1; J gene: TRBJ1-5; clone size: few; V gene: TRBV5-6; CDR3 DNA: TGTGCCAGCAGCTTGCTCCGGGACAGGGGATCCGATCAGCCCCAGCATTTT; CDR3 protein: CASSLLRDRGSDQPQHF
CDR3 length: 13; D gene: TRBD1; J gene: TRBJ2-7; clone size: few; V gene: TRBV19; CDR3 DNA: TGTGCCACCCGACAGGGCGAAGGCTACGAGCAGTACTTC; CDR3 protein: CATRQGEGYEQYF
CDR3 length: 12; D gene: -; J gene: TRBJ2-5; clone size: many; V gene: TRBV24-1; CDR3 DNA: TGTGCCACCAGTGATTCCGACCGGACCCAGTACTTC; CDR3 protein: CATSDSDRTQYF
CDR3 length: 15; D gene: -; J gene: TRBJ1-4; clone size: -; V gene: TRBV6-1; CDR3 DNA: TGTGCCAGCAGGCAACCGGGACTTGGGGATGAAAAACTGTTTTTT; CDR3 protein: CASRQPGLGDEKLFF
CDR3 length: 13; D gene: -; J gene: TRBJ1-1; clone size: -; V gene: TRBV25-1; CDR3 DNA: TGTGCCAGCAGGGAAGGGGTAGGCACTGAAGCTTTCTTT; CDR3 protein: CASREGVGTEAFF
CDR3 length: 14; D gene: -; J gene: TRBJ1-2; clone size: -; V gene: TRBV30; CDR3 DNA: TGTGCCTGGAGTGTGATTGGGGGGTCTTCCGGCTACACCTTC; CDR3 protein: CAWSVIGGSSGYTF
CDR3 length: 13; D gene: -; J gene: TRBJ1-5; clone size: many; V gene: TRBV7-8; CDR3 DNA: TGTGCCAGCAGCCCCCCGGACGGGTTATCCTTGCATTTT; CDR3 protein: CASSPPDGLSLHF
CDR3 length: 11; D gene: -; J gene: TRBJ2-7; clone size: -; V gene: TRBV29-1; CDR3 DNA: TGCAGCGTTGTGAGTTCCTACGAGCAGTACTTC; CDR3 protein: CSVVSSYEQYF
CDR3 length: 13; D gene: TRBD2; J gene: TRBJ2-7; clone size: -; V gene: TRBV19; CDR3 DNA: TGTGCCAGTAGTATGCTAGCGGACTACGAGCAGTACTTC; CDR3 protein: CASSMLADYEQYF
CDR3 length: 15; D gene: -; J gene: TRBJ2-3; clone size: -; V gene: TRBV5-1; CDR3 DNA: TGCGCCAGCAGCTTTTCAGGGAAGTGGACAGATACGCAGTATTTT; CDR3 protein: CASSFSGKWTDTQYF
CDR3 length: 13; D gene: -; J gene: TRBJ1-1; clone size: many; V gene: TRBV28; CDR3 DNA: TGTGCCAGCAGTATAAACACCGACACTGAAGCTTTCTTT; CDR3 protein: CASSINTDTEAFF
CDR3 length: 16; D gene: TRBD2; J gene: TRBJ2-3; clone size: few; V gene: TRBV28; CDR3 DNA: TGTGCCAGCAGTGTTCTCAGCGGGGGGTCCACAGATACGCAGTATTTT; CDR3 protein: CASSVLSGGSTDTQYF
CDR3 length: 15; D gene: -; J gene: TRBJ2-7; clone size: few; V gene: TRBV11-2; CDR3 DNA: TGTGCCAGCAGCTTTGCGCCGGGAGAGACCTACGAGCAGTACTTC; CDR3 protein: CASSFAPGETYEQYF
CDR3 length: 17; D gene: TRBD2; J gene: TRBJ2-7; clone size: many; V gene: TRBV27; CDR3 DNA: TGTGCCAGCAGGACCCCAACCGGGACTAGCGAGACCTACGAGCAGTACTTC; CDR3 protein: CASRTPTGTSETYEQYF
CDR3 length: 11; D gene: -; J gene: TRBJ2-7; clone size: many; V gene: TRBV3-1; CDR3 DNA: TGTGCCAGCAGCCAGAGCGGGGAGCAGTACTTC; CDR3 protein: CASSQSGEQYF
CDR3 length: 15; D gene: TRBD2; J gene: TRBJ2-7; clone size: many; V gene: TRBV2; CDR3 DNA: TGTGCCAGCAGTGAAGGGGCTAGCGGGACCTACGAGCAGTACTTC; CDR3 protein: CASSEGASGTYEQYF
CDR3 length: 15; D gene: TRBD2; J gene: TRBJ2-3; clone size: -; V gene: TRBV28; CDR3 DNA: TGTGCCAGCAGTGTTAGCGGGAGGAATACAGATACGCAGTATTTT; CDR3 protein: CASSVSGRNTDTQYF
CDR3 length: 15; D gene: -; J gene: TRBJ2-5; clone size: few; V gene: TRBV18; CDR3 DNA: TGTGCCAGCTCCCGACTTCAGGGGCTTGAGGAGACCCAGTACTTC; CDR3 protein: CASSRLQGLEETQYF
CDR3 length: 14; D gene: TRBD1; J gene: TRBJ1-2; clone size: few; V gene: TRBV6-5; CDR3 DNA: TGTGCCAGCAGTTACGGACAGGGCGTTTCTGGCTACACCTTC; CDR3 protein: CASSYGQGVSGYTF
CDR3 length: 14; D gene: -; J gene: TRBJ1-2; clone size: many; V gene: TRBV11-2; CDR3 DNA: TGTGCCAGCAGCTTAGATTGGGGGAACTATGGCTACACCTTC; CDR3 protein: CASSLDWGNYGYTF
CDR3 length: 18; D gene: TRBD2; J gene: TRBJ2-1; clone size: -; V gene: TRBV28; CDR3 DNA: TGTGCCAGCAGTATGAGCTTATTGAGGACTAGCGGATACAATGAGCAGTTCTTC; CDR3 protein: CASSMSLLRTSGYNEQFF
CDR3 length: 15; D gene: TRBD2; J gene: TRBJ2-5; clone size: many; V gene: TRBV6-1; CDR3 DNA: TGTGCCAGCAGTGCCCGGGAGGGAGGCAGGGAGACCCAGTACTTC; CDR3 protein: CASSAREGGRETQYF
CDR3 length: 14; D gene: -; J gene: TRBJ1-1; clone size: few; V gene: TRBV19; CDR3 DNA: TGTGCCAGTAGTATCGGTCGGGGGAGAACTGAAGCTTTCTTT; CDR3 protein: CASSIGRGRTEAFF
CDR3 length: 14; D gene: TRBD2; J gene: TRBJ2-1; clone size: -; V gene: TRBV9; CDR3 DNA: TGTGCCAGCAGCTCCACGGGAGGGATGAATGAGCAGTTCTTC; CDR3 protein: CASSSTGGMNEQFF
CDR3 length: 15; D gene: TRBD1; J gene: TRBJ1-5; clone size: -; V gene: TRBV27; CDR3 DNA: TGTGCCAGCAGTCCCGGGACAGGACGCAATCAGCCCCAGCATTTT; CDR3 protein: CASSPGTGRNQPQHF
CDR3 length: 15; D gene: -; J gene: TRBJ1-1; clone size: -; V gene: TRBV19; CDR3 DNA: TGTGCCAGTAGCCCATTACAACTGAAGAACACTGAAGCTTTCTTT; CDR3 protein: CASSPLQLKNTEAFF
CDR3 length: 15; D gene: -; J gene: TRBJ2-2; clone size: few; V gene: TRBV6-1; CDR3 DNA: TGTGCCAGCAGTGAAAGGAAGGATAGCACCGGGGAGCTGTTTTTT; CDR3 protein: CASSERKDSTGELFF
CDR3 length: 14; D gene: TRBD1; J gene: TRBJ2-4; clone size: -; V gene: TRBV5-6; CDR3 DNA: TGTGCCAGCAGCTTACAGGGGACCAAAAACATTCAGTACTTC; CDR3 protein: CASSLQGTKNIQYF
CDR3 length: 15; D gene: TRBD1; J gene: TRBJ1-6; clone size: many; V gene: TRBV28; CDR3 DNA: TGTGCCAGCAGTTCACCGGACAGGGGGAATTCACCCCTCCACTTT; CDR3 protein: CASSSPDRGNSPLHF
CDR3 length: 15; D gene: -; J gene: TRBJ1-5; clone size: -; V gene: TRBV11-3; CDR3 DNA: TGTGCCAGCAGCTTAAAACCCCCAGGGGCCCAGCCCCAGCATTTT; CDR3 protein: CASSLKPPGAQPQHF
CDR3 length: 15; D gene: -; J gene: TRBJ1-2; clone size: -; V gene: TRBV7-9; CDR3 DNA: TGTGCCAGCAGCAGCCCCGAGAAATCTCCTGGAGGCTACACCTTC; CDR3 protein: CASSSPEKSPGGYTF